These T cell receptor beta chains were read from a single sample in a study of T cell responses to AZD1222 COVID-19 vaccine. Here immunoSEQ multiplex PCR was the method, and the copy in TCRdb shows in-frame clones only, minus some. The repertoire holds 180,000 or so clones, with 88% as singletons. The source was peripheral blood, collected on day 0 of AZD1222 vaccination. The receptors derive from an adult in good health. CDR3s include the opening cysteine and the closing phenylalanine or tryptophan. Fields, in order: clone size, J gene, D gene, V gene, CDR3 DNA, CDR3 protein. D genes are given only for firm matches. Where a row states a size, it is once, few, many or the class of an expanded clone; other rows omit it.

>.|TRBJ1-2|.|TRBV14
TGTGCCAGCAGCCAAGAAAGGGGGGCGTATGGCTACACCTTC
CASSQERGAYGYTF
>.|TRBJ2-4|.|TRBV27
TGTGCCAGCAGTCCAGACAGCCGTAACATTCAGTACTTC
CASSPDSRNIQYF
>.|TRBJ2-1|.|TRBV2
TGTGCCAGCAACAGGGAAAGGGGAGATGAGCAGTTCTTC
CASNRERGDEQFF
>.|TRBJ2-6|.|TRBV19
TGTGCCAGTCGGGATTCAGGGGCAGGGGCCAACGTCCTGACTTTC
CASRDSGAGANVLTF
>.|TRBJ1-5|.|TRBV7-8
TGTGCCAGCAGCGATTCCTCGCCCAATCAGCCCCAGCATTTT
CASSDSSPNQPQHF
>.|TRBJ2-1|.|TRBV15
TGTGCCACCAGCATGCTTAGGGGAAGCTCCTACAATGAGCAGTTCTTC
CATSMLRGSSYNEQFF
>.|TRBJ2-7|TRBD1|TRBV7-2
TGTGCCAGCAGCTTAGGGACAGGGAAAATCTACGAGCAGTACTTC
CASSLGTGKIYEQYF
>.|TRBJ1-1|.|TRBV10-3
TGTGCCATCAGTGAGTCATCTCTGAGGACCACAGGGCTTGAAGCTTTCTTT
CAISESSLRTTGLEAFF
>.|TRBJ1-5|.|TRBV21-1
TGTGCCAGCAGCAAACGACGGGGCAAACGGCCCCAGCATTTT
CASSKRRGKRPQHF
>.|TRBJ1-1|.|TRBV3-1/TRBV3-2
TGTGCCAGCAGCCAAGTATCCGGGGAGGCTTTCTTT
CASSQVSGEAFF
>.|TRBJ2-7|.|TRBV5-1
TGCGCCAGCAGCTACGGATCCTACGAGCAGTACTTC
CASSYGSYEQYF
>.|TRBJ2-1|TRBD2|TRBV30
TGTGCCTGGAGTGGGACTAGCCCTAGCTCCTACAATGAGCAGTTCTTC
CAWSGTSPSSYNEQFF
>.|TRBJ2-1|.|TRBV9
TGTGCCAGCAGCGCCTGGGGAGACAACTACAATGAGCAGTTCTTC
CASSAWGDNYNEQFF
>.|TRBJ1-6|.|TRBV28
TGTGCCAGCAGCCCGGGACTCCTTGGGCCCCTCCACTTT
CASSPGLLGPLHF
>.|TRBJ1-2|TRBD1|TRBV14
TGTGCCAGCAGCCAAGTTGACAGGGGCTATGGCTACACCTTC
CASSQVDRGYGYTF
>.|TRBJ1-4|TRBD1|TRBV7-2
TGTGCCAGCAGCTTAGGACAGGGGATAGGTAATGAAAAACTGTTTTTT
CASSLGQGIGNEKLFF
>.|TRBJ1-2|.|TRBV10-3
TGTGCCATCAGTGAGGGCAGGAAAAACTATGGCTACACCTTC
CAISEGRKNYGYTF
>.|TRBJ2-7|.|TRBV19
TGTGCCAGTAGGTGGGAGGCGGGGGCCAACGAGCAGTACTTC
CASRWEAGANEQYF
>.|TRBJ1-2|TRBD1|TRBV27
TGTGCCAGCAAACTACAGGGGAACTATGGCTACACCTTC
CASKLQGNYGYTF
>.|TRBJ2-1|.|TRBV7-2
TGTGCCAGCAGCTTAGTGGTCAGGGTCGGCTACAATGAGCAGTTCTTC
CASSLVVRVGYNEQFF
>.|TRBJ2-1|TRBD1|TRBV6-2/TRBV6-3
TGTGCCAGCAGTTACTCCTTAACAGGACAGGGATACAATGAGCAGTTCTTC
CASSYSLTGQGYNEQFF
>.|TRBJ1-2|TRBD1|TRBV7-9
TGTGCCAGCAGCTCGACTTGGGCGGGACAGGTAGACTATGGCTACACCTTC
CASSSTWAGQVDYGYTF
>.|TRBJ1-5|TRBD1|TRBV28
TGTGCCACATTACAGGGGAATCAGCCCCAGCATTTT
CATLQGNQPQHF
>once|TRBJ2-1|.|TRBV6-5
TGTGCCAGCAGTTTCGCCGACAGGCAGTTTTACAATGAGCAGTTCTTC
CASSFADRQFYNEQFF
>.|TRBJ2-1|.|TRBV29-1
TGCAGCGTCGCGTCGCGGGGGCACTATGAGCAGTTCTTC
CSVASRGHYEQFF
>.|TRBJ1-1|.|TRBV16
TGTGCCAGCAGCCAATCCCGCCCTGGATTGAACACTGAAGCTTTCTTT
CASSQSRPGLNTEAFF
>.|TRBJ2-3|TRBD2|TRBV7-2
TGTGCCAGCAGCTCTAGCGGGGGGAGCACAGATACGCAGTATTTT
CASSSSGGSTDTQYF
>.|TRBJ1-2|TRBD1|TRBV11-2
TGTGCCAGCAGCTTAGGGGTTCTGCAGTCGACAGGGAAAGTTCGCGGCTACACCTTC
CASSLGVLQSTGKVRGYTF